Listed below are T cell receptor beta chains from one sample, sequenced in a study of blood T cell repertoires in COVID-19. This table comes from immunoSEQ multiplex PCR, and its TCRdb copy is limited to in-frame clones, with some not included. The sample lists tens of thousands of clones, 60% to 85% occurring once. The sequenced material came from peripheral blood. These receptors were collected from a human donor in a cohort sampled during active COVID-19. Both conserved end residues are part of each CDR3. A D gene is named only where the DNA matches it firmly. Clone sizes are given selectively: once, few, many, or a class where the clone is expanded.

CASSHSGGVEKLFF | TGTGCCAGCAGCCATTCCGGGGGGGTTGAAAAACTGTTTTTT | TRBV7-9 | NA | NA | TRBJ1-4
CASSPRTENLYGYTF | TGTGCCAGCAGTCCACGGACAGAAAACCTCTATGGCTACACCTTC | TRBV28 | NA | NA | TRBJ1-2
CASSLVPGVDSPLHF | TGTGCCAGCAGCTTGGTTCCGGGAGTTGATTCACCCCTCCACTTT | TRBV5-4 | NA | NA | TRBJ1-6
CATSETTGRGTQYF | TGTGCCACCAGTGAAACGACAGGGAGAGGTACGCAGTATTTT | TRBV24-1 | TRBD1 | NA | TRBJ2-3
CATSDMTGDGYTF | TGTGCCACCAGTGACATGACAGGGGATGGCTACACCTTC | TRBV24-1 | TRBD1 | NA | TRBJ1-2
CASTLGGSYNSPLHF | TGTGCCAGCACCTTGGGGGGCTCCTATAATTCACCCCTCCACTTT | TRBV28 | NA | NA | TRBJ1-6
CASSKGQGPGGVQFF | TGTGCCAGTAGTAAAGGACAGGGGCCCGGGGGTGTGCAGTTCTTC | TRBV19 | TRBD1 | NA | TRBJ2-1
CASSSQVGEQYF | TGTGCCAGCAGTTCCCAGGTTGGGGAGCAGTACTTC | TRBV28 | NA | NA | TRBJ2-7
CASSTLMTNDEQFF | TGTGCCAGCAGCACACTGATGACTAACGATGAGCAGTTCTTC | TRBV21-1 | NA | once | TRBJ2-1
CAWSIYKPPNEQFF | TGTGCCTGGAGTATCTATAAGCCTCCTAATGAGCAGTTCTTC | TRBV30 | NA | NA | TRBJ2-1
CASSEAPGGYGSPLHF | TGTGCCAGCAGTGAAGCTCCTGGAGGGTACGGTTCACCCCTCCACTTT | TRBV6-1 | NA | NA | TRBJ1-6
CSVDPGSYNEQFF | TGCAGCGTTGACCCAGGCTCCTACAATGAGCAGTTCTTC | TRBV29-1 | NA | NA | TRBJ2-1
CAWSVRGGWGQPQHF | TGTGCCTGGAGTGTACGTGGGGGCTGGGGGCAGCCCCAGCATTTT | TRBV30 | NA | NA | TRBJ1-5
CASSLDSGSDWDTQYF | TGTGCCAGCAGCTTAGATAGCGGGAGTGATTGGGATACGCAGTATTTT | TRBV7-9 | TRBD2 | many | TRBJ2-3
CASSPGAGKDGYTF | TGTGCCAGCAGTCCTGGCGCAGGAAAGGATGGCTACACCTTC | TRBV28 | NA | NA | TRBJ1-2
CASSLGGPVETDTQYF | TGTGCCAGCAGCTTGGGGGGGCCGGTCGAGACAGATACGCAGTATTTT | TRBV5-8 | NA | once | TRBJ2-3
CASTQRAGRYAQYF | TGTGCCAGCACCCAGAGAGCAGGTCGTTACGCCCAGTACTTC | TRBV6-4 | NA | NA | TRBJ2-5
CASSPGQGRETQYF | TGTGCCAGCTCACCAGGACAGGGTCGAGAGACCCAGTACTTC | TRBV18 | TRBD1 | NA | TRBJ2-5
CASSGEAGEETQYF | TGTGCCAGCAGCGGAGAGGCAGGGGAAGAGACCCAGTACTTC | TRBV7-9 | NA | NA | TRBJ2-5
CASSPSGSNTEAFF | TGTGCCAGCTCACCGTCGGGGTCGAACACTGAAGCTTTCTTT | TRBV18 | NA | NA | TRBJ1-1
CSASGDYEQYF | TGCAGTGCTTCAGGGGATTACGAGCAGTACTTC | TRBV20-1 | NA | NA | TRBJ2-7
CSVQGSGTEAFF | TGCAGCGTTCAGGGAAGTGGCACTGAAGCTTTCTTT | TRBV29-1 | NA | NA | TRBJ1-1
CASSQDYGTSDTQYF | TGTGCCAGCAGCCAAGATTACGGGACTAGCGATACGCAGTATTTT | TRBV3-1/TRBV3-2 | TRBD2 | NA | TRBJ2-3
CASSRSSGANVLTF | TGTGCCAGCAGCCGGAGCTCTGGGGCCAACGTCCTGACTTTC | TRBV28 | NA | NA | TRBJ2-6
CASSRDSSSYNEQFF | TGTGCCAGCAGCAGGGACTCCTCCTCCTACAATGAGCAGTTCTTC | TRBV7-2 | NA | NA | TRBJ2-1
CASSLDGTAEETQYF | TGCGCCAGCAGCTTGGACGGGACAGCGGAGGAGACCCAGTACTTC | TRBV5-1 | TRBD1 | NA | TRBJ2-5
CASSGGGAYEQYF | TGTGCCAGCAGCGGTGGCGGAGCGTACGAGCAGTACTTC | TRBV9 | NA | NA | TRBJ2-7
CASSTGGLAINEQFF | TGTGCCAGCAGTACAGGGGGACTAGCAATCAATGAGCAGTTCTTC | TRBV6-6 | NA | NA | TRBJ2-1
CASSPSREQYF | TGTGCCAGCAGTCCCTCCCGCGAGCAGTACTTC | TRBV6-6 | NA | NA | TRBJ2-7
CASSLRTGGQFF | TGTGCCAGCAGTCTTAGGACAGGGGGTCAGTTCTTC | TRBV28 | TRBD1 | NA | TRBJ2-1
CASSHTGTGGYGYTF | TGTGCCAGCAGCCATACCGGGACAGGGGGTTATGGCTACACCTTC | TRBV3-1/TRBV3-2 | TRBD1 | NA | TRBJ1-2
CASSLVPPSEQFF | TGTGCCAGCAGCTTAGTTCCCCCTAGTGAGCAGTTCTTC | TRBV11-3 | NA | few | TRBJ2-1
CASSQAGTGDQETQYF | TGTGCCAGCAGCCAAGCAGGGACAGGAGACCAAGAGACCCAGTACTTC | TRBV3-1/TRBV3-2 | TRBD1 | once | TRBJ2-5
CASSLTGFGNTIYF | TGTGCCAGCAGCTTGACAGGGTTCGGAAACACCATATATTTT | TRBV6-5 | TRBD1 | NA | TRBJ1-3
CASSLVPPAGGGDEQFF | TGTGCCAGCAGCTTAGTCCCTCCCGCGGGGGGAGGTGATGAGCAGTTCTTC | TRBV11-2 | TRBD2 | NA | TRBJ2-1
CASSIGDRGDETQYF | TGTGCCAGTAGTATCGGGGACAGGGGGGATGAGACCCAGTACTTC | TRBV19 | TRBD1 | once | TRBJ2-5
CASSVDGAANTGELFF | TGTGCCAGCAGCGTAGATGGCGCGGCGAACACCGGGGAGCTGTTTTTT | TRBV9 | NA | NA | TRBJ2-2
CASSDKTGSYNEQFF | TGTGCCAGCAGTGACAAGACAGGCTCCTACAATGAGCAGTTCTTC | TRBV6-2/TRBV6-3 | NA | NA | TRBJ2-1
CASSLGDRIYNEQFF | TGTGCCAGCAGTCTCGGGGACAGAATATACAATGAGCAGTTCTTC | TRBV6-2/TRBV6-3 | TRBD1 | once | TRBJ2-1
CASEGLFYNEQFF | TGTGCCAGCGAGGGACTGTTCTACAATGAGCAGTTCTTC | TRBV6-5 | NA | NA | TRBJ2-1
CASSPLSGRGFDEQYF | TGTGCCAGCAGCCCGCTGAGCGGGAGAGGCTTCGACGAGCAGTACTTC | TRBV4-2 | TRBD2 | medium-sized | TRBJ2-7
CASSQGTAMNTEAFF | TGCGCCAGCAGCCAAGGGACAGCCATGAACACTGAAGCTTTCTTT | TRBV5-1 | TRBD1 | NA | TRBJ1-1
CAWSPGGEETQYF | TGTGCCTGGAGTCCGGGGGGGGAAGAGACCCAGTACTTC | TRBV30 | TRBD2 | NA | TRBJ2-5
CASEGAQRGYEQYF | TGTGCCTCCGAAGGAGCGCAGCGGGGCTACGAGCAGTACTTC | TRBV6-6 | TRBD2 | NA | TRBJ2-7